These T cell receptor beta chains were read from a single sample in a study of early T cells in non-severe SARS-CoV-2 infection. TCRdb reanalysed the 5' RACE reads using MiXCR and keeps one entry per CDR3 protein. The data contain 75,000 to 100,000 distinct CDR3 sequences, under 15% of them singletons. What was sequenced was whole blood. Receptors were obtained from an adult who was a healthcare worker with PCR-confirmed SARS-CoV-2 infection or an uninfected control (not recorded which). CDR3s include the opening cysteine and the closing phenylalanine or tryptophan. Fields, in order: CDR3 length, J gene, D gene, V gene, CDR3 protein. The D gene is left open where the match is weak.

15 | TRBJ1-6 | TRBD1 | TRBV12-3/TRBV12-4 | CASSLRGTGDSPLHF
15 | TRBJ2-7 | . | TRBV5-1 | CASSISQGSAYEQYF
17 | TRBJ2-5 | . | TRBV7-2 | CASSLVGGFRIEETQYF
14 | TRBJ2-7 | . | TRBV25-1 | CASSPPGRSYEQYF
13 | TRBJ1-1 | . | TRBV6-8 | CASSYDQRTEAFF
15 | TRBJ2-1 | TRBD2 | TRBV19 | CASSTQRESYNEQFF
18 | TRBJ1-4 | TRBD1 | TRBV16 | CASSQSPPTDRGAEKLFF
13 | TRBJ1-6 | . | TRBV27 | CASSFFGNSPLHF
17 | TRBJ2-7 | TRBD2 | TRBV10-3 | CAISDPHGTSGRYEQYF
17 | TRBJ2-2 | TRBD2 | TRBV28 | CASSSLGLAGSTGELFF
12 | TRBJ2-1 | . | TRBV7-2 | CASSLLLWEQFF
14 | TRBJ1-4 | . | TRBV5-6 | CASRVAGTLEKLFF
15 | TRBJ1-1 | . | TRBV28 | CASSLLGGVNTEAFF
17 | TRBJ2-2 | TRBD2 | TRBV11-3 | CASSPTSGRSYTGELFF
15 | TRBJ1-3 | . | TRBV4-1 | CASSQGIVYGNTIYF
14 | TRBJ1-5 | . | TRBV6-1 | CASSGVYSNQPQHF
16 | TRBJ1-1 | TRBD1 | TRBV7-2 | CASSVHRGAEYTEAFF
16 | TRBJ2-1 | TRBD1 | TRBV7-9 | CASSWTGTVFYNEQFF
15 | TRBJ2-7 | TRBD2 | TRBV11-2 | CASSQTSGKTYEQYF
15 | TRBJ2-1 | TRBD2 | TRBV5-1 | CASSPSGNRHNEQFF
14 | TRBJ2-2 | . | TRBV29-1 | CSVDEGGDTGELFF
16 | TRBJ2-5 | . | TRBV7-8 | CASSPYSPSAQETQYF
14 | TRBJ2-3 | . | TRBV27 | CASSPRGSTDTQYF
15 | TRBJ2-5 | . | TRBV7-3 | CASSSQGGEGETQYF
12 | TRBJ1-1 | . | TRBV7-9 | CASSSQNTEAFF
14 | TRBJ2-7 | . | TRBV5-4 | CASSQGPGDYEQYF
13 | TRBJ2-3 | . | TRBV21-1 | CASLRRRTDTQYF
12 | TRBJ2-3 | . | TRBV20-1 | CSAIPGSDTQYF
16 | TRBJ2-1 | TRBD2 | TRBV10-3 | CAISTLGTSGMGEQFF
14 | TRBJ1-2 | TRBD1 | TRBV9 | CASSVEDRRYGYTF
12 | TRBJ1-5 | . | TRBV12-3/TRBV12-4 | CASSFEDQPQHF
14 | TRBJ2-7 | . | TRBV12-5 | CASGTRTDQGEQYF
16 | TRBJ2-3 | . | TRBV23-1 | CASSQGRDGSTDTQYF
17 | TRBJ2-5 | TRBD1 | TRBV6-6 | CASSYPNRGDTQETQYF
15 | TRBJ2-7 | . | TRBV6-5 | CASSPRGAGVWEQYF
12 | TRBJ2-1 | . | TRBV6-1 | CASFATYNEQFF
15 | TRBJ2-1 | TRBD2 | TRBV28 | CASRTTSGNYNEQFF
19 | TRBJ2-2 | TRBD2 | TRBV7-3 | CASSPHGLAGGPVTGELFF
16 | TRBJ1-2 | . | TRBV6-5 | CASSYRTHWGNYGYTF
16 | TRBJ2-3 | TRBD2 | TRBV10-2 | CASSGGTSGYTDTQYF
14 | TRBJ1-1 | . | TRBV10-2 | CASSEGGWVTEAFF
12 | TRBJ2-1 | TRBD2 | TRBV6-5 | CASSSPERLAVF
14 | TRBJ2-3 | . | TRBV5-1 | CASSLSGDTDTQYF
14 | TRBJ2-3 | . | TRBV5-6 | CASSLGVGADTQYF
14 | TRBJ2-1 | . | TRBV5-1 | CASTLAGQENEQFF
11 | TRBJ2-3 | . | TRBV6-1 | CASSVEDTQYF
14 | TRBJ2-1 | . | TRBV9 | CASSPGGRGNEQFF
16 | TRBJ1-1 | . | TRBV4-1 | CASSHGRSGKTTEAFF
16 | TRBJ2-7 | TRBD1 | TRBV4-1 | CASSQGPSGQLYEQYF
15 | TRBJ2-1 | . | TRBV5-4 | CASSRTVGNNNEQFF
19 | TRBJ2-2 | TRBD2 | TRBV12-5 | CASGLVRGLAGGNTGELFF
13 | TRBJ2-1 | . | TRBV11-2 | CASSLDGSDEQFF
14 | TRBJ2-7 | . | TRBV18 | CASSPLADFYEQYF
14 | TRBJ1-1 | . | TRBV18 | CASSPGGGHTEAFF
19 | TRBJ2-1 | TRBD2 | TRBV7-3 | CASSLFRGTSGSSKDEQFF
16 | TRBJ2-1 | TRBD2 | TRBV6-5 | CASSPGTSGSRNEQFF